The subject of this entry is one T cell receptor beta chain. This sample is part of a study of blood T cell repertoires in COVID-19. Original handling: Using reference gene primer amplification, nucleated cell counts were estimated. Repertoires were generated with immunoSEQ multiplex PCR, while TCRdb's copy carries only in-frame clones and drops some. The V and J calls and the clone size are those of that table, but D and trimming were determined from the DNA. This sample has 130,000 or so clones, with around four fifths found just once. The CDR3 loop spans 14 amino acids. V lost 8 bases and J lost 5; bases outside the gene matches: 8. Per germline, CDR1 MNHEY and CDR2 SVGAGI.

Sequences were obtained from peripheral blood. The TCR originated in a human donor in a cohort sampled during active COVID-19. V gene TRBV6-5 combines with J gene TRBJ1-2; 10 bases align to TRBD1. CDR3 sequence: CASADRGRGYGYTF. The CDR3 nucleotides are TGTGCCAGCGCAGACAGGGGGCGAGGATATGGCTACACCTTC.